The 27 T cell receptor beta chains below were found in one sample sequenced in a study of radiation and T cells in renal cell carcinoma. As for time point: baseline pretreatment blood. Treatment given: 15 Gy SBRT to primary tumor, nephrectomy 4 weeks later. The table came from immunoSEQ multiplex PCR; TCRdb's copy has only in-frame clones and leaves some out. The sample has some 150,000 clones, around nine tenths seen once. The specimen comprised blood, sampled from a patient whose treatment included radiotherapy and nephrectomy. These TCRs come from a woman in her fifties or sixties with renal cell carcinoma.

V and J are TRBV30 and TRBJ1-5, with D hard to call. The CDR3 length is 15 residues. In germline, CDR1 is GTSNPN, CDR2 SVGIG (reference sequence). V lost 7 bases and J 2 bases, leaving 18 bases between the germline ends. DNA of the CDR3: TGTGCCTTGGGATGGGAGGAGGGAGGCAATCAGCCCCAGCATTTT. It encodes CALGWEEGGNQPQHF.

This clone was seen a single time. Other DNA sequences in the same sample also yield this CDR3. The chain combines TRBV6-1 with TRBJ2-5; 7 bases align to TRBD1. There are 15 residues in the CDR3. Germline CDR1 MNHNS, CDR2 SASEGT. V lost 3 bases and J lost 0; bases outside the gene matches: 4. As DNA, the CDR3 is TGTGCCAGCAGTGAGGGGGACAGAGACCAAGAGACCCAGTACTTC. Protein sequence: CASSEGDRDQETQYF.

DNA of the CDR3: TGTGCCAGCAGCTTATCCGGGGCCCAGAGCAATCAGCCCCAGCATTTT. This encodes CASSLSGAQSNQPQHF. The V gene is TRBV7-2, the J gene TRBJ1-5; a weak D match, TRBD1 (5 bases). Trimming cost V 2 bases and J 1 base, with 12 bases left between them. The CDR3 totals 16 residues. CDR1 is SGHTA and CDR2 is FQGNSA in the germline V gene.

CDR3 region: CAISPGDLVGETQYF. DNA of the CDR3: TGTGCCATCAGTCCCGGGGACCTCGTTGGGGAGACCCAGTACTTC. This chain joins TRBV10-3 and TRBJ2-5, with D perhaps being TRBD1 or TRBD2 (5 bases each). The CDR3 contains 15 residues. CDR1 and CDR2 (germline): ENHRY, SYGVKD. V dropped 5 bases and J dropped 5 bases, with 18 bases sitting between them.

CDR3 sequence (DNA): TGTGCCAGCAGTTCGGGGACCAGACAGGAAGCTTTCTTT. It yields the protein CASSSGTRQEAFF. V usage is TRBV7-2 and J usage is TRBJ1-1; possibly TRBD1 for D (5 bases). Germline V CDR1 and CDR2: SGHTA, FQGNSA. This CDR3 has 13 residues. The V end lost 6 bases, the J end lost 8 bases, and 16 bases lay between the germline ends.

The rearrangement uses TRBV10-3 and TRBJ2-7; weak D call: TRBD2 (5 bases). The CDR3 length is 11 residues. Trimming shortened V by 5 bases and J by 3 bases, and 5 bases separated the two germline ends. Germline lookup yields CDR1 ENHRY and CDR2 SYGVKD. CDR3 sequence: CAISRDYEQYF. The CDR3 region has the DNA TGTGCCATCAGTCGGGACTACGAGCAGTACTTC.

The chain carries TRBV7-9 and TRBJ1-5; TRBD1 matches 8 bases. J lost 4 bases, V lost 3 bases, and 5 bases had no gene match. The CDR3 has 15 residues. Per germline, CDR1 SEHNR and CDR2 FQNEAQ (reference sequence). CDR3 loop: CASSLSRGQNQPQHF. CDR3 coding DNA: TGTGCCAGCAGCTTGTCCAGGGGGCAGAATCAGCCCCAGCATTTT.

The CDR3 region has the DNA TGTGCCAGCAGCGGACAGGGCGGGGAAAAACTGTTTTTT. It specifies CASSGQGGEKLFF. This chain uses TRBV6-5 with TRBJ1-4, with 8 bases aligning to TRBD1. The CDR3 is made up of 13 amino acids. In germline, CDR1 is MNHEY, CDR2 SVGAGI. The V segment lost 6 bases and the J segment 8 bases; nucleotides outside the gene matches: 5.

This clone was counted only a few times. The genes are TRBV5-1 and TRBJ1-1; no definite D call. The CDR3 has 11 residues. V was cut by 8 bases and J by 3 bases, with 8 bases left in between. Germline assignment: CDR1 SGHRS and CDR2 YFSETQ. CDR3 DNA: TGCGCCAGTAGGGTGGACACTGAAGCTTTCTTT. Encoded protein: CASRVDTEAFF.

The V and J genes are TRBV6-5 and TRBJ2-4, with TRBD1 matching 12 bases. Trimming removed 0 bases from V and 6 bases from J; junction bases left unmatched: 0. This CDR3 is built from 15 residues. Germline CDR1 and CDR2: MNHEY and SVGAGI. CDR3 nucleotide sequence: TGTGCCAGCAGTTACTCGGGACAGGGGGCAAACATTCAGTACTTC. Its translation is CASSYSGQGANIQYF.

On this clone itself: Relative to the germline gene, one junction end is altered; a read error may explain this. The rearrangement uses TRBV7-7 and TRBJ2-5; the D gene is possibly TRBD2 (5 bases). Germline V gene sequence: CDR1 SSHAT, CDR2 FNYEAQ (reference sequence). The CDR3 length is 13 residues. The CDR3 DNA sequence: TGTGCTAGCAGCTCGGGGTACCAAGAGACCCAGTACTTC. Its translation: CASSSGYQETQYF.

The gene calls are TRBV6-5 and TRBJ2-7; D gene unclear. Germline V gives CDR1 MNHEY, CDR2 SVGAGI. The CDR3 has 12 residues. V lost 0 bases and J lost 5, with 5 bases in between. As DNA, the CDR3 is TGTGCCAGCAGTTACTCGAACCACGAGCAGTACTTC. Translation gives CASSYSNHEQYF.

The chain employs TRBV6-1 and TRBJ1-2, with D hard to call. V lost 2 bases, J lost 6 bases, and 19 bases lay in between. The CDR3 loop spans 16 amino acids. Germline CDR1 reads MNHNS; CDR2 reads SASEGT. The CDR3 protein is CASSEIRSVSPDGYTF. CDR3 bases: TGTGCCAGCAGTGAAATTAGGTCGGTTAGCCCAGATGGCTACACCTTC.

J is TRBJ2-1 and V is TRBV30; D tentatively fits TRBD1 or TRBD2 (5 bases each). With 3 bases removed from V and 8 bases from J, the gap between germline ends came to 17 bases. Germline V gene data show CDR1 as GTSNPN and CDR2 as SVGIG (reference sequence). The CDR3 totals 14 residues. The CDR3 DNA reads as TGTGCCTGGAGACCGGGGCCCCCGGGGTATGAGCAGTTCTTC. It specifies CAWRPGPPGYEQFF.

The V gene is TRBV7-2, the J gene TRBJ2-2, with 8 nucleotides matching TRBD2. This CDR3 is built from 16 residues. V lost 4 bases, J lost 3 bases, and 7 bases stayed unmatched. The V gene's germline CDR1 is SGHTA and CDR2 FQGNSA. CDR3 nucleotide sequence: TGTGCCAGCAGCTCGCGGACTAGCAGCCACACCGGGGAGCTGTTTTTT. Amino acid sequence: CASSSRTSSHTGELFF.

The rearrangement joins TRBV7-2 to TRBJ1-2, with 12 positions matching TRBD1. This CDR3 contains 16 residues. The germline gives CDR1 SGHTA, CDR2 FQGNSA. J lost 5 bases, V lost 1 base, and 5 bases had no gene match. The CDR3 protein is CASSLGGQGASYGYTF. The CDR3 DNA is TGTGCCAGCAGCTTAGGGGGACAGGGGGCGTCTTATGGCTACACCTTC.

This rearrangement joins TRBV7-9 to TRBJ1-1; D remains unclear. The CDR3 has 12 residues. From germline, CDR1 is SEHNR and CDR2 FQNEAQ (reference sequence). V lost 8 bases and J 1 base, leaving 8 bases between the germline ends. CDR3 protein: CASARGNTEAFF. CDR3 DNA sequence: TGTGCCAGCGCTCGGGGGAACACTGAAGCTTTCTTT. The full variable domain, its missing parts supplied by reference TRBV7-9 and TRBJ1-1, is DTGVSQNPRHKITKRGQNVTFRCDPISEHNRLYWYRQTLGQGPEFLTYFQNEAQLEKSRLLSDRFSAERPKGSFSTLEIQRTEQGDSAMYLCASARGNTEAFFGQGTRLTVV.

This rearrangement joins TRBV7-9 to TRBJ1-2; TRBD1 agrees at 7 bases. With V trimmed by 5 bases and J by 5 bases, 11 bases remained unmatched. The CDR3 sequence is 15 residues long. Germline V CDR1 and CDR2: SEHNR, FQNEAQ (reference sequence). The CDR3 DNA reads TGTGCCAGCAGCCCAGGGGGTACAGGGAGTTATGGCTACACCTTC. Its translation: CASSPGGTGSYGYTF.

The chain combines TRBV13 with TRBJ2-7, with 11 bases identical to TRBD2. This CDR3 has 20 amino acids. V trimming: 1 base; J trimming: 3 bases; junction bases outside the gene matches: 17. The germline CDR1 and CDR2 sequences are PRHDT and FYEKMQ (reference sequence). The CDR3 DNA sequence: TGTGCCAGCAGCTTAGCCGAAGTCCTAGCGGGGGGCCAATACGACTACGAGCAGTACTTC. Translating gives CASSLAEVLAGGQYDYEQYF.

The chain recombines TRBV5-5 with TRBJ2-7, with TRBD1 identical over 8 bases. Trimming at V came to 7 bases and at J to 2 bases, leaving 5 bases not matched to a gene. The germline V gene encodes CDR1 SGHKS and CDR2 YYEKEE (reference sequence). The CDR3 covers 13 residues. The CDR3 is CASSTGATYEQYF. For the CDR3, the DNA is TGTGCCAGCTCGACAGGGGCCACCTACGAGCAGTACTTC.

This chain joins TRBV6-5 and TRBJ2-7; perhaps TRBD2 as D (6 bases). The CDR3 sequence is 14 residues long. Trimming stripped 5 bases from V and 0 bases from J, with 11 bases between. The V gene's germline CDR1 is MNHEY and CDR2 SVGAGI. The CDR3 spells CASSRDFSSYEQYF. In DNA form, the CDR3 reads TGTGCCAGCAGTAGGGACTTTAGCTCCTACGAGCAGTACTTC.

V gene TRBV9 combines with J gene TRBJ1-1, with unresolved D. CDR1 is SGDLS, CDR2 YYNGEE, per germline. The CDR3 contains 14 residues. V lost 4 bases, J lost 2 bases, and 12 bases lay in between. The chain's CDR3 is CASSTDGLNTEAFF. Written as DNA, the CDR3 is TGTGCCAGCAGCACAGACGGACTTAACACTGAAGCTTTCTTT.

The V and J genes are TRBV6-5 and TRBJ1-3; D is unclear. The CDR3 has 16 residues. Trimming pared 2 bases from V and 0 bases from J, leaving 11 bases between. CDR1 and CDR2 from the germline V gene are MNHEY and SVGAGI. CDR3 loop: CASSYGLTFSGNTIYF. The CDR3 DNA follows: TGTGCCAGCAGTTACGGCTTAACCTTCTCTGGAAACACCATATATTTT.

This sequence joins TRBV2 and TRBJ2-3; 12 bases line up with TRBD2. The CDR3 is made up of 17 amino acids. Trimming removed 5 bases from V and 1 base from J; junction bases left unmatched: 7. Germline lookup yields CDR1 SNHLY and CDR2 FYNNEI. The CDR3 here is CASSPSRLAGGTDTQYF. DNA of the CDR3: TGTGCCAGCAGTCCTTCTCGACTAGCGGGGGGCACAGATACGCAGTATTTT.

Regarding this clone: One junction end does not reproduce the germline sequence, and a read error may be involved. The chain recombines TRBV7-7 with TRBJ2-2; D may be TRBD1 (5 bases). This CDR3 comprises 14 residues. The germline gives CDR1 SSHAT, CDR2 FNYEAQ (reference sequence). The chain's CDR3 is CASSTDSATGELFF. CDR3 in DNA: TGTGCTAGCAGCACCGACAGTGCCACCGGGGAGCTGTTTTTT.

The DNA for the CDR3 is TGTGCCAGCAGCCCGGGGGCTAGCGGGGGGCCGGAGGAGACCCAGTACTTC. Translating it yields CASSPGASGGPEETQYF. The chain is built from TRBV4-2 and TRBJ2-5, with TRBD2 identical over 11 bases. Germline V gene lookup returns CDR1 LGHNA and CDR2 YNFKEQ. J lost 5 bases, V lost 4 bases, and 12 bases had no gene match. The CDR3 sequence is 17 residues long.

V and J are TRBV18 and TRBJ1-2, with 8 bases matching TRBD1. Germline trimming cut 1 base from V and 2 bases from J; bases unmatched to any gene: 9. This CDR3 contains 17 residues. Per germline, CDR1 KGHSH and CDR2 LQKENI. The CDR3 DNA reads TGTGCCAGCTCACCACGGGTCAGGGGGCGCGACAACTATGGCTACACCTTC. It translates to CASSPRVRGRDNYGYTF. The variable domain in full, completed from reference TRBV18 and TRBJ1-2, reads NAGVMQNPRHLVRRRGQEARLRCSPMKGHSHVYWYRQLPEEGLKFMVYLQKENIIDESGMPKERFSAEFPKEGPSILRIQQVVRGDSAAYFCASSPRVRGRDNYGYTFGSGTRLTVV.